The 2 T cell receptor beta chains below were found in one sample sequenced in a study of post-analysis software for immune sequencing data. Unique molecular identifiers were carried by the TCR beta cDNA libraries. One entry per CDR3 protein results from TCRdb running MiXCR on the PCR reads. The table lists around 710,000 distinct CDR3 sequences, roughly 50% of them singletons, with over 4.5% in the top ten. Study-level results: Comparison of patients with controls showed five TRBV segments more frequent in patients, TRBV5-6, TRBV5-1 and TRBV20-1 among them.

These receptors have no identified antigens. The sequencing input was blood. These receptors were collected from a girl under 18 with multiple sclerosis.

This chain uses TRBV7-9 with TRBJ2-2, with D possibly called TRBD1 or TRBD2 (5 bases each). This CDR3 has 18 amino acids. Germline CDR1 reads SEHNR; CDR2 reads FQNEAQ (reference sequence). V lost 6 bases to trimming and J lost 0 bases, with 20 bases between them. The CDR3 here is CASRKFQRGRANTGELFF. DNA of the CDR3: TGTGCCAGCAGAAAATTCCAACGGGGCAGGGCGAACACCGGGGAGCTGTTTTTT. The full variable domain, its missing parts supplied by reference TRBV7-9 and TRBJ2-2, is DTGVSQNPRHKITKRGQNVTFRCDPISEHNRLYWYRQTLGQGPEFLTYFQNEAQLEKSRLLSDRFSAERPKGSFSTLEIQRTEQGDSAMYLCASRKFQRGRANTGELFFGEGSRLTVL.

This clonotype was detected a few times. The J gene is TRBJ2-7, the V gene TRBV20-1, with TRBD2 matching over 15 bases. Germline CDR1 DFQATT, CDR2 SNEGSKA (reference sequence). This CDR3 is built from 15 residues. The V and J ends lost 6 bases and 0 bases, in that order; junction bases with no gene match: 3. CDR3 residues: CSAGTSGRSSYEQYF. For the CDR3, the DNA is TGCAGTGCGGGGACTAGCGGGAGGTCCTCCTACGAGCAGTACTTC.